Listed below are T cell receptor beta chains from one sample, sequenced in a study of T-cell reconstitution after alpha-beta-depleted transplantation in children. TCRdb re-derived calls from the PCR reads in MiXCR, one entry per CDR3 protein. The table lists fewer than 700,000 distinct CDR3 sequences, around 23% of them singletons. The sequencing used PBMCs, mostly from graft donor cells, collected 360 days after TCRalphabeta/CD19-depleted stem cell transplant. The receptors come from a boy under two years old who had a stem cell transplant for acute myeloid leukemia, so the T cells may come from the graft donor. Both conserved end residues are trimmed from each CDR3. Each record gives: J gene, V gene, CDR3 protein.

J: TRBJ2-2
V: TRBV27
CDR3: ASSHSSGELF

J: TRBJ2-6
V: TRBV24-1
CDR3: ATSADSGANVLT

J: TRBJ1-2
V: TRBV5-1
CDR3: ASSSFRGSPPNYGYT

J: TRBJ2-3
V: TRBV12-3/TRBV12-4
CDR3: ASSPLGTSSDTQY

J: TRBJ2-3
V: TRBV12-3/TRBV12-4
CDR3: ASSIQGGTDTQY

J: TRBJ2-3
V: TRBV25-1
CDR3: ASSEADRGLADTQY

J: TRBJ1-6
V: TRBV20-1
CDR3: SARDGGKPLH

J: TRBJ2-5
V: TRBV7-9
CDR3: ASSLEFPPETQY

J: TRBJ2-5
V: TRBV27
CDR3: ASRLYQETQY

J: TRBJ2-1
V: TRBV5-1
CDR3: ASSSTSHAINEQF

J: TRBJ2-7
V: TRBV7-9
CDR3: ASSSPLWREGTYEQY

J: TRBJ2-1
V: TRBV7-8
CDR3: ASSPGQGPYNEQF

J: TRBJ2-1
V: TRBV4-1
CDR3: ASSRQLAGASYNEQF

J: TRBJ2-4
V: TRBV20-1
CDR3: SARVPPGSQY

J: TRBJ1-1
V: TRBV5-1
CDR3: ASSLNQLNTEAF

J: TRBJ2-5
V: TRBV6-5
CDR3: ASSYAVGYETQY

J: TRBJ1-2
V: TRBV15
CDR3: ATSRDLGVLYGYT

J: TRBJ2-1
V: TRBV21-1
CDR3: ASSTDRVSRDEQF

J: TRBJ1-3
V: TRBV20-1
CDR3: SASRTGFDSGNTIY

J: TRBJ2-3
V: TRBV7-3
CDR3: TQQFGDRPLLHPDTQY

J: TRBJ2-1
V: TRBV4-2
CDR3: ASSEEEVGLAGDEQF

J: TRBJ1-2
V: TRBV20-1
CDR3: SASLVRGDYGYT

J: TRBJ1-3
V: TRBV5-1
CDR3: ASSLFTGEGNTIY

J: TRBJ2-3
V: TRBV4-3
CDR3: ASSQIIGADTQY

J: TRBJ2-2
V: TRBV20-1
CDR3: SARDVDSDLTGELF

J: TRBJ2-1
V: TRBV7-9
CDR3: ASSSQTSALMNEQF

J: TRBJ2-2
V: TRBV21-1
CDR3: ASSTTDTGANTGELF

J: TRBJ2-2
V: TRBV15
CDR3: ATSRRRQQNTGELF

J: TRBJ2-3
V: TRBV6-5
CDR3: ASTLHNTQY

J: TRBJ2-2
V: TRBV4-3
CDR3: ASSQASIFPMNTGELF

J: TRBJ2-1
V: TRBV11-3
CDR3: ASSLRTRYNEQF

J: TRBJ2-3
V: TRBV5-6
CDR3: ASSSFVRTGDADTQY

J: TRBJ2-3
V: TRBV11-3
CDR3: ASRHYQDTQY

J: TRBJ1-5
V: TRBV20-1
CDR3: SARDRQGQPQH

J: TRBJ2-4
V: TRBV20-1
CDR3: SAPLEVAKNIQY

J: TRBJ2-3
V: TRBV20-1
CDR3: APGVPNTDTQY

J: TRBJ2-1
V: TRBV20-1
CDR3: SAREGTGDNEQF

J: TRBJ2-3
V: TRBV29-1
CDR3: SARLLGQKGSLSDTDTQY

J: TRBJ2-1
V: TRBV7-2
CDR3: ASSLVGGGAVYNEQF

J: TRBJ1-5
V: TRBV19
CDR3: ASTSSRRYSNQPQH

J: TRBJ1-4
V: TRBV20-1
CDR3: SARDPGSLGNEKLF

J: TRBJ2-1
V: TRBV7-2
CDR3: ASIRAIEQF

J: TRBJ2-7
V: TRBV12-3/TRBV12-4
CDR3: ASSRRGLRGGSYEQY

J: TRBJ2-1
V: TRBV7-3
CDR3: ASSAMGGTGVVNEQF

J: TRBJ1-2
V: TRBV5-1
CDR3: ASSLYGTDHGYT